Here is one T cell receptor (beta chain) with its context. The antigen is not known. This specimen belongs to a study of shared clonotypes between healthy human individuals. Study findings and constraints: What naive subsets generally showed was a larger estimated richness than memory subsets showed.

The CDR3 runs to 16 residues. Deletions cut 1 base from V and 0 bases from J, with 10 bases between. Germline V gene data show CDR1 as LNHDA and CDR2 as SQIVND (reference sequence). Every one of the donors was a Caucasian adult that lived in Nashville, Tennessee. Each replicate PCR on the sorted subsets used 200 to 250 ng DNA (around 30,000 T cell genomes). Produced via immunoSEQ multiplex PCR; TCRdb's table is partial and in-frame only. The sample shows hundreds of thousands of clones, 73% of them seen only once. V usage is TRBV19 and J usage is TRBJ2-1, with D unclear. The specimen was memory CD4+ T cells sorted from blood. As to subset: CD45RA-negative fraction. The source of this sequence is a woman in her 30s in good health. This CDR3 is CASSIGRVSSYNEQFF. The DNA for the CDR3 is TGTGCCAGTAGTATAGGTCGGGTGAGCTCCTACAATGAGCAGTTCTTC. The entire variable domain, with the rest obtained from reference TRBV19 and TRBJ2-1, is as follows: DGGITQSPKYLFRKEGQNVTLSCEQNLNHDAMYWYRQDPGQGLRLIYYSQIVNDFQKGDIAEGYSVSREKKESFPLTVTSAQKNPTAFYLCASSIGRVSSYNEQFFGPGTRLTVL.